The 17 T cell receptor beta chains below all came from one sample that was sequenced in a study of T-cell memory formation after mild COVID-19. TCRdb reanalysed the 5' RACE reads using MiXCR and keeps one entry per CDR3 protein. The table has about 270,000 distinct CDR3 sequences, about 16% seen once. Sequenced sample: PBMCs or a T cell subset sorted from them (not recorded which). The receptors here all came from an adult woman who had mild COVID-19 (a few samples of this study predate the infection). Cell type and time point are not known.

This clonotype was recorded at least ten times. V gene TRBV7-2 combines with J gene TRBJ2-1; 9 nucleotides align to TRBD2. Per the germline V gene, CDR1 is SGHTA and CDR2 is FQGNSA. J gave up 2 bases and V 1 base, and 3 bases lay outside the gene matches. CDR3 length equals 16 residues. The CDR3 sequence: CASSLGASGTYNEQFF. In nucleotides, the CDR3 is TGTGCCAGCAGCTTAGGTGCTAGCGGGACCTACAATGAGCAGTTCTTC.

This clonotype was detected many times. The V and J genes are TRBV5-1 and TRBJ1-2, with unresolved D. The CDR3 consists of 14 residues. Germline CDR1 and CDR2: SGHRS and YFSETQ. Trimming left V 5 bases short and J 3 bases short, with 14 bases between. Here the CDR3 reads CASRFVAGDYGYTF. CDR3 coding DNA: TGCGCCAGCAGATTCGTGGCGGGAGACTATGGCTACACCTTC.

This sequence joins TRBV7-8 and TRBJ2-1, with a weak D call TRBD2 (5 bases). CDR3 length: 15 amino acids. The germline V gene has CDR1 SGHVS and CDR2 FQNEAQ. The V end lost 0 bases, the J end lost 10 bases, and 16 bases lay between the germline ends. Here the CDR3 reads CASSLARVSREEQFF. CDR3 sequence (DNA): TGTGCCAGCAGCTTAGCGCGGGTCTCCCGAGAGGAGCAGTTCTTC. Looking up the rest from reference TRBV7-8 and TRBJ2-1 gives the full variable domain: GAGVSQSPRYKVAKRGQDVALRCDPISGHVSLFWYQQALGQGPEFLTYFQNEAQLDKSGLPSDRFFAERPEGSVSTLKIQRTQQEDSAVYLCASSLARVSREEQFFGPGTRLTVL.

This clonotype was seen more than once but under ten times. CDR3 protein: CASSLGGTSGTGELFF. DNA of the CDR3: TGCGCCAGCAGCTTAGGCGGGACTAGCGGGACCGGGGAGCTGTTTTTT. The V and J genes are TRBV5-1 and TRBJ2-2; the match to TRBD2 covers 12 bases. The CDR3 consists of 16 residues. The trim removed 2 bases at V and 5 bases at J, leaving 4 bases unmatched. CDR1 and CDR2 from the germline V gene are SGHRS and YFSETQ.

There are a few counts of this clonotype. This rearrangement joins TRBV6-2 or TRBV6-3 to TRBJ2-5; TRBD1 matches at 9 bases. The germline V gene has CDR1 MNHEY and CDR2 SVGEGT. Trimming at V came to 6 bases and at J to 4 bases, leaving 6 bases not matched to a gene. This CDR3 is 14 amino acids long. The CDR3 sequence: CASSWGQGGETQYF. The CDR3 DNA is TGTGCCAGCAGCTGGGGACAGGGAGGAGAGACCCAGTACTTC.

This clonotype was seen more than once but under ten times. The CDR3 loop is CASSPNPFGLAGGNTGELFF. The CDR3 DNA is TGTGCCAGCAGTCCCAACCCCTTCGGACTAGCGGGAGGCAACACCGGGGAGCTGTTTTTT. This chain uses TRBV12-3 or TRBV12-4 with TRBJ2-2; TRBD2 matches at 14 bases. Trimming removed 5 bases from V and 2 bases from J; junction bases left unmatched: 13. There are 20 residues in the CDR3.

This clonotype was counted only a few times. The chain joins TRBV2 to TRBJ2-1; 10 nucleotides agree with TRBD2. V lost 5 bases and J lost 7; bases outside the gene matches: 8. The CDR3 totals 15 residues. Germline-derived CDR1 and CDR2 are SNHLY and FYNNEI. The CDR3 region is CASSPSGRGLNEQFF. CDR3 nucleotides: TGTGCCAGCAGTCCAAGCGGGAGGGGACTAAATGAGCAGTTCTTC.

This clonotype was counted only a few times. This chain's CDR3 is CASSSPGGSGSTEAFF. DNA for the CDR3: TGTGCCAGCAGCTCCCCTGGGGGGTCGGGATCCACTGAAGCTTTCTTT. The chain carries TRBV7-2 and TRBJ1-1, with D perhaps TRBD1 (5 bases). CDR1 and CDR2 (germline): SGHTA, FQGNSA. CDR3 size: 16 residues. V shed 4 bases and J shed 4 bases, with 19 bases lying between them.

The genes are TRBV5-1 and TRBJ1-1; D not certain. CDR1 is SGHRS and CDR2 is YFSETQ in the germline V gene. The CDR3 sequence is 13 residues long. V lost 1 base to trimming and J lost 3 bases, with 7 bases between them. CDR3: CASSLSRDTEAFF. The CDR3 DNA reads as TGCGCCAGCAGCTTGAGCCGTGACACTGAAGCTTTCTTT. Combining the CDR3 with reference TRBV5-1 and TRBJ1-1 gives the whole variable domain KAGVTQTPRYLIKTRGQQVTLSCSPISGHRSVSWYQQTPGQGLQFLFEYFSETQRNKGNFPGRFSGRQFSNSRSEMNVSTLELGDSALYLCASSLSRDTEAFFGQGTRLTVV.

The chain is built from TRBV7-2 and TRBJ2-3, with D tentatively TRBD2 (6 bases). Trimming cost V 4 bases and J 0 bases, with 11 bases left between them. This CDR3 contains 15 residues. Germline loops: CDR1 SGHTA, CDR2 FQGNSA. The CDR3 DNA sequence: TGTGCCAGCAGCTCGAGCGGGCCTAGCACAGATACGCAGTATTTT. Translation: CASSSSGPSTDTQYF.

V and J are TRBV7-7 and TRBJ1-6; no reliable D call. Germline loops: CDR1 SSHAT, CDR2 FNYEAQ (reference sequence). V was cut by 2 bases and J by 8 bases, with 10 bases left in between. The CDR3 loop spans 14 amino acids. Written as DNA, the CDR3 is TGTGCCAGCAGCTTAATGGGAGGCGATTCACCCCTCCACTTT. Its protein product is CASSLMGGDSPLHF.

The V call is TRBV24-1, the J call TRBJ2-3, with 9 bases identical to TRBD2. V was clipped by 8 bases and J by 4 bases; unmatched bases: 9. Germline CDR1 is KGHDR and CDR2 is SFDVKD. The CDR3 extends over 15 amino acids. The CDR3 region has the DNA TGTGCCACCATGATTAGCGGGAGTGGCGCAGATACGCAGTATTTT. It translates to CATMISGSGADTQYF.

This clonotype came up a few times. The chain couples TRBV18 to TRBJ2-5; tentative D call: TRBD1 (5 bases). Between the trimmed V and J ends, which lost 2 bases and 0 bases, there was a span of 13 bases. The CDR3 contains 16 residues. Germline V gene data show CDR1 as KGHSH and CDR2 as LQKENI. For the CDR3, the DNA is TGTGCCAGCTCACCAGGAGTAGCAGGGTACCAAGAGACCCAGTACTTC. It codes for CASSPGVAGYQETQYF.

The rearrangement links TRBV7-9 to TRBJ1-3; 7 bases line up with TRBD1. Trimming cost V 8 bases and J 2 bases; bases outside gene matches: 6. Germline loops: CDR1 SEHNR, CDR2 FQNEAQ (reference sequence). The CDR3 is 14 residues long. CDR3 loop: CASSAGTAGNTIYF. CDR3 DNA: TGTGCCAGCTCAGCCGGGACAGCTGGAAACACCATATATTTT. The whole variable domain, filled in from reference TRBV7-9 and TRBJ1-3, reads DTGVSQNPRHKITKRGQNVTFRCDPISEHNRLYWYRQTLGQGPEFLTYFQNEAQLEKSRLLSDRFSAERPKGSFSTLEIQRTEQGDSAMYLCASSAGTAGNTIYFGEGSWLTVV.

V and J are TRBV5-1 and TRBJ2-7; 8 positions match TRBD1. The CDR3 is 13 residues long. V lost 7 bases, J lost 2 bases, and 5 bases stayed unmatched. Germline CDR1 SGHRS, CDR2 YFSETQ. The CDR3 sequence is CASRQGSTYEQYF. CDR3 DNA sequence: TGCGCCAGCCGACAGGGGTCAACCTACGAGCAGTACTTC.

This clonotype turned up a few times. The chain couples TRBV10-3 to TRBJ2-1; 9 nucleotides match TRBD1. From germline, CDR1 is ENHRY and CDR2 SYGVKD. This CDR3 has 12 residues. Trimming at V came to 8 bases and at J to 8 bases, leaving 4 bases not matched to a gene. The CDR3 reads CAIGGQGHEQFF. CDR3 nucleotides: TGTGCCATCGGGGGACAGGGCCATGAGCAGTTCTTC.

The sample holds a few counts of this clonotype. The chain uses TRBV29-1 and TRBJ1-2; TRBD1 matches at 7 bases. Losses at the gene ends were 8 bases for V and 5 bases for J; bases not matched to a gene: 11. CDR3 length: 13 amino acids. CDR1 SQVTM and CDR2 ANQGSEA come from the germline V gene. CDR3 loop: CSTGTAARYGYTF. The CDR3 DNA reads TGCAGCACAGGGACAGCCGCTCGATATGGCTACACCTTC.